One and the same sample provided the 9 T cell receptor beta chains below, sequenced in a study of T cell repertoires in cytomegalovirus infection. MiXCR, applied by TCRdb to the reads, yields one record per CDR3 protein. The sample lists more than 500,000 distinct CDR3 sequences; more than 15% were seen once. The specimen sequenced was CD8+ T cells from PBMCs. The receptor set was obtained from a human donor in good health (CMV status not recorded). Some clones in this sample may be carry-over from other donors' samples.

This clonotype has ten or more counts. The V call is TRBV7-9, the J call TRBJ2-7, with no clear D. The germline CDR1 and CDR2 sequences are SEHNR and FQNEAQ (reference sequence). This CDR3 spans 11 amino acids. The V gene lost 6 bases and the J gene lost 3 bases, with 6 bases spanning the gap. The CDR3 loop is CASSVVYEQYF. DNA of the CDR3: TGTGCCAGCAGTGTTGTCTACGAGCAGTACTTC.

This clonotype was observed at least ten times. The CDR3 loop is CASSLLGDEQFF. The CDR3 nucleotides read TGTGCCAGCAGCTTACTAGGGGATGAGCAGTTCTTC. J is TRBJ2-1 and V is TRBV11-2, with D possibly matching TRBD1 (5 bases). The germline V gene has CDR1 SGHAT and CDR2 FQNNGV. The V end was cut by 2 bases, the J end by 8 bases, with 7 bases between. This CDR3 comprises 12 residues.

The chain is built from TRBV19 and TRBJ1-2; D unresolved. Trimming removed 2 bases from V and 4 bases from J, with 8 bases in between. This CDR3 is 13 amino acids long. Per the germline V gene, CDR1 is LNHDA and CDR2 is SQIVND (reference sequence). The CDR3: CASSISPSYGYTF. The CDR3, as DNA: TGTGCCAGTAGTATAAGCCCGTCCTATGGCTACACCTTC.

This clonotype was seen more than once but under ten times. This sequence joins TRBV3-1 and TRBJ2-3; TRBD2 agrees at 7 bases. CDR1 is LGHDT, CDR2 YNNKEL, per germline (reference sequence). This CDR3 is built from 14 residues. V was pared by 3 bases and J by 6 bases, with 6 bases of the junction left unmatched. The CDR3 sequence: CASSQASGFDTQYF. CDR3 DNA sequence: TGTGCCAGCAGCCAGGCTAGCGGCTTTGATACGCAGTATTTT.

The DNA for the CDR3 is TGTGCCAGCAGCCCGTATTATGGGGAAGAGACCCAGTACTTC. Its translation is CASSPYYGEETQYF. The rearrangement uses TRBV14 and TRBJ2-5; D unresolved. Germline V gives CDR1 SGHDN, CDR2 FVKESK. Trimming removed 4 bases from V and 3 bases from J, with 12 bases in between. The CDR3 has 14 amino acids. Using reference TRBV14 and TRBJ2-5 for the parts outside the CDR3, the full variable domain is EAGVTQFPSHSVIEKGQTVTLRCDPISGHDNLYWYRRVMGKEIKFLLHFVKESKQDESGMPNNRFLAERTGGTYSTLKVQPAELEDSGVYFCASSPYYGEETQYFGPGTRLLVL.

This clonotype was detected a few times. The chain carries TRBV6-6 and TRBJ2-2; 13 bases line up with TRBD2. The germline V gene has CDR1 MNHNY and CDR2 SVGAGI (reference sequence). Trimming took 5 bases from V and 0 from J; bases not matched to a gene: 3. The CDR3 consists of 17 residues. CDR3 amino acids: CASSGGLAGANTGELFF. In DNA form, the CDR3 reads TGTGCCAGCAGTGGCGGACTAGCGGGGGCGAACACCGGGGAGCTGTTTTTT.

At least ten counts were recorded for this clonotype. The chain couples TRBV6-5 to TRBJ1-1; D not certain. Germline V gene sequence: CDR1 MNHEY, CDR2 SVGAGI. The CDR3 is made up of 14 amino acids. V was pared by 2 bases and J by 4 bases, with 11 bases between. The CDR3 nucleotides are TGTGCCAGCAGTTACGCCCGGTTGGGCACTGAAGCTTTCTTT. This gives the protein CASSYARLGTEAFF.

This clonotype was seen a few times. The chain is built from TRBV9 and TRBJ1-2, with a tentative D call TRBD1 (6 bases). This CDR3 is 12 amino acids long. Germline values: CDR1 SGDLS, CDR2 YYNGEE. Trimming cost V 1 base and J 8 bases, with 9 bases left between them. The CDR3 sequence is CASSVQGNGYTF. The DNA for the CDR3 is TGTGCCAGCAGCGTACAGGGGAACGGCTACACCTTC.

About this clonotype: Mismatch with germline at one junction end may stem from a read error. The chain links TRBV27 to TRBJ2-1; D is unresolved. This CDR3 has 12 amino acids. CDR1 MNHEY and CDR2 SMNVEV come from the germline V gene (reference sequence). Written as DNA, the CDR3 is TGTGCCAGCAGTTTGTTGGGGAATGGGCAGTTCTTC. It yields the protein CASSLLGNGQFF.